This TCR beta chain was captured in a study of Graves' ophthalmopathy and Graves' hyperthyroidism. This clonotype was observed a few times. Antigen: not known. RNA transcripts served as template for amplifying TCR beta CDR3 sequences. Second-round multiplex PCR came after first-round RT-PCR with HTBI primers. TCRdb re-analysed the multiplex PCR reads in MiXCR, keeping a single row per CDR3 protein. The table has roughly 400,000 distinct CDR3 sequences, roughly 18% seen once. The diagnosis combined clinical symptoms, thyroxine, TRAb, thyroid ultrasound and orbital computed tomography scans. Out of around 9.5 ml of fresh peripheral blood, PBMCs were obtained. The study, taken as a whole, reports: A model of 13 signatures distinguished ophthalmopathy from stable hyperthyroidism at less than 90% sensitivity and around 81% specificity.

The V segment lost 5 bases and the J segment 2 bases; nucleotides outside the gene matches: 18. The CDR3 covers 20 residues. CDR1 and CDR2 from the germline V gene are MGHRA and YSYEKL. The specimen was peripheral blood. The TCR comes from a young woman with Graves' ophthalmopathy. The chain recombines TRBV4-1 with TRBJ1-3, with 10 bases lining up with TRBD1. The DNA of the CDR3 is TGCGCCAGCAGCAGCCCATGGGACAGGGGAATTCTCCCCCCTGGAAACACCATATATTTT. It yields the protein CASSSPWDRGILPPGNTIYF.